This T cell receptor (beta chain) comes out of a study of OX40 agonist ivuxolimab in advanced cancers. Study conclusions and caveats: People who partly responded at 0.1-3.0 mg/kg had some of the least clonal expansion seen.

A remark on this clone: The antigen is not known.

Measured with immunoSEQ multiplex PCR; TCRdb has only the in-frame clones, and not every one. The repertoire holds over 15,000 clones, with over 75% as singletons. Per germline, CDR1 SEHNR and CDR2 FQNEAQ (reference sequence). The V segment lost 5 bases and the J segment 6 bases; nucleotides outside the gene matches: 15. The CDR3 loop spans 17 amino acids. This clonotype originated in an adult with an advanced solid tumor such as melanoma, head and neck, liver or kidney cancer. The specimen was CD4+ or CD8+ T cells sorted from blood, collected in a trial of the OX40 agonist ivuxolimab. The V gene is TRBV7-9, the J gene TRBJ2-2, with TRBD2 matching over 7 bases. The CDR3 sequence is CASSGVRELGIAGELFF. As DNA, the CDR3 is TGTGCCAGCAGCGGAGTGCGGGAGCTAGGAATCGCCGGGGAGCTGTTTTTT. Together with reference TRBV7-9 and TRBJ2-2, the CDR3 gives the full variable domain: DTGVSQNPRHKITKRGQNVTFRCDPISEHNRLYWYRQTLGQGPEFLTYFQNEAQLEKSRLLSDRFSAERPKGSFSTLEIQRTEQGDSAMYLCASSGVRELGIAGELFFGEGSRLTVL.